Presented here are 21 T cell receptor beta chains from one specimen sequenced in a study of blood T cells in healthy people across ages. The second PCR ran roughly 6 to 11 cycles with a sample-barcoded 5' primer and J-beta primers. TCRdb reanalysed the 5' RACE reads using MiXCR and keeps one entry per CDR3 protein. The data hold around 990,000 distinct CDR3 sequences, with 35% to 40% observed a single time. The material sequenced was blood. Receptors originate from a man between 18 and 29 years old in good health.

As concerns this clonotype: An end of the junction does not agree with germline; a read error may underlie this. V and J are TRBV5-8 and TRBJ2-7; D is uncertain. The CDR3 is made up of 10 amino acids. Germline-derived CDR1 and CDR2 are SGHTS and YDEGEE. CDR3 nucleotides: TGTGCCAGCGTCAACTACGAGCGGTACTTC. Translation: CASVNYERYF.

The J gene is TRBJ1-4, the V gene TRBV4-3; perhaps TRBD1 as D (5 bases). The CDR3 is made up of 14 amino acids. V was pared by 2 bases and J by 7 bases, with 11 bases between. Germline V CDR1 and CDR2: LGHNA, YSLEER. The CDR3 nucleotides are TGCGCCAGCAGCCAATCCAAGAGGGGTGAAAAACTGTTTTTT. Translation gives CASSQSKRGEKLFF.

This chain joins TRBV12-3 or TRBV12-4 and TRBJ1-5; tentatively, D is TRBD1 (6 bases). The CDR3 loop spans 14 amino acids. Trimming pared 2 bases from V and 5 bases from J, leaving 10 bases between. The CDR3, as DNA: TGTGCCAGCAGTTTATTGGGGGGCCATCAGCCCCAGCATTTT. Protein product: CASSLLGGHQPQHF.

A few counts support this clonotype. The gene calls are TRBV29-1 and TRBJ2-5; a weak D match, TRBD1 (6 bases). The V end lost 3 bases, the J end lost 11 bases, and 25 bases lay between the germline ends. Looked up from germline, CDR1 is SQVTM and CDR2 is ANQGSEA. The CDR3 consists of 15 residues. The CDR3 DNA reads TGCAGCGTTGAGATCTCCCAGGGGTGGACGAATGAGCAGTACTTC. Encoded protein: CSVEISQGWTNEQYF. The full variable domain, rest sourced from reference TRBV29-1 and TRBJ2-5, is SAVISQKPSRDICQRGTSLTIQCQVDSQVTMMFWYRQQPGQSLTLIATANQGSEATYESGFVIDKFPISRPNLTFSTLTVSNMSPEDSSIYLCSVEISQGWTNEQYFGPGTRLLVL.

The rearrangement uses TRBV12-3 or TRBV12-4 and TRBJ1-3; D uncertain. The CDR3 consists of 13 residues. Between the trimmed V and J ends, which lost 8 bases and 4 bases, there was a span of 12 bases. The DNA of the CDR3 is TGTGCCAGCGCCCCTTTGTCCGGAAACACCATATATTTT. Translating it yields CASAPLSGNTIYF.

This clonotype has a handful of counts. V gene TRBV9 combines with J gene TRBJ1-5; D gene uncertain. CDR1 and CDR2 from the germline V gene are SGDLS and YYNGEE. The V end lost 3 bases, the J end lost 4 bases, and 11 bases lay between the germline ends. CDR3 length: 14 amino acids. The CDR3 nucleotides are TGTGCCAGCAGCGCTTTCGGAGGGAATCAGCCCCAGCATTTT. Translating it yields CASSAFGGNQPQHF.

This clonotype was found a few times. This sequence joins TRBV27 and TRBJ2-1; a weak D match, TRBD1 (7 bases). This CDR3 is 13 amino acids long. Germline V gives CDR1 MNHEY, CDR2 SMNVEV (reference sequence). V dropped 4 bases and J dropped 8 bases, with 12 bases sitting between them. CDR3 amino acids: CASSYGGGYEQFF. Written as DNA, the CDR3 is TGTGCCAGCAGTTACGGAGGGGGCTATGAGCAGTTCTTC.

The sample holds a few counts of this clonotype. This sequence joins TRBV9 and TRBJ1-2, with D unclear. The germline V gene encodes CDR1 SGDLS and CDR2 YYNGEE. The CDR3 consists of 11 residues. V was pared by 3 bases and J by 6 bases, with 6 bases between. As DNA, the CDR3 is TGTGCCAGCAGCGCCTACGATGGCTACACCTTC. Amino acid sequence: CASSAYDGYTF.

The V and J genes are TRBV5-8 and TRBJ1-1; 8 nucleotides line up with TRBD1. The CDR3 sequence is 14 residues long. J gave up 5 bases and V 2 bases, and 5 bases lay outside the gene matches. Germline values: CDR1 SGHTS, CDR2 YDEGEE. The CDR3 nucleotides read TGTGCCAGCAGCTTCAACAGGGGGAGGACTGAAGCTTTCTTT. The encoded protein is CASSFNRGRTEAFF.

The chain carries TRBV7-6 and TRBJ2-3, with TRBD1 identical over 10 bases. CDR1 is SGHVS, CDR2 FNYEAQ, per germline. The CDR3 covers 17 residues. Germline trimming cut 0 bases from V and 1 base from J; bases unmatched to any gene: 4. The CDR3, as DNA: TGTGCCAGCAGCTTAGCGACCGGGACAGGGGGCACAGATACGCAGTATTTT. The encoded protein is CASSLATGTGGTDTQYF.

The CDR3 here is CASTGQPNNYGYTF. In DNA, the CDR3 is TGCGCCAGCACCGGACAGCCTAATAACTATGGCTACACCTTC. The chain employs TRBV5-1 and TRBJ1-2; the D gene is possibly TRBD1 (6 bases). Trimming shortened V by 6 bases and J by 1 base, and 13 bases separated the two germline ends. This CDR3 is built from 14 residues. CDR1 and CDR2 (germline): SGHRS, YFSETQ.

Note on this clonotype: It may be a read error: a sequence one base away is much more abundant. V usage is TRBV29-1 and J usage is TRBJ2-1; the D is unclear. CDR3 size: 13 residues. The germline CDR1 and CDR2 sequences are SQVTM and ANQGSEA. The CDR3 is CSVRPNEYNGQFF. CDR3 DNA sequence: TGCAGCGTCAGACCAAACGAGTACAATGGGCAGTTCTTC.

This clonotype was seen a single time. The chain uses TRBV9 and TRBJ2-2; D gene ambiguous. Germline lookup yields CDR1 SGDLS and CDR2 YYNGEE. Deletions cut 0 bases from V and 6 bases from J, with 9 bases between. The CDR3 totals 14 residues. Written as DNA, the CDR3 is TGTGCCAGCAGCGTAGCCGGTAGCCCCGGGGAGCTGTTTTTT. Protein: CASSVAGSPGELFF.

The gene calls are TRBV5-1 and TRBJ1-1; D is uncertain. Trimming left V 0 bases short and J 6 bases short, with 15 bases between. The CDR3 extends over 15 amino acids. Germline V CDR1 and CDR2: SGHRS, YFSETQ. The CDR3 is CASSLEDVRNAEAFF. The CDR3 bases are TGCGCCAGCAGCTTGGAAGACGTACGAAACGCTGAAGCTTTCTTT.

The CDR3 DNA sequence: TGTGCCAGCAAGGAGGGCAGGAGCACAGATACGCAGTATTTT. Its protein product is CASKEGRSTDTQYF. The chain is built from TRBV6-2 or TRBV6-3 and TRBJ2-3; possibly TRBD2 for D (6 bases). CDR3 length: 14 amino acids. CDR1 is MNHEY and CDR2 is SVGEGT in the germline V gene. V was pared by 7 bases and J by 0 bases, with 11 bases between.

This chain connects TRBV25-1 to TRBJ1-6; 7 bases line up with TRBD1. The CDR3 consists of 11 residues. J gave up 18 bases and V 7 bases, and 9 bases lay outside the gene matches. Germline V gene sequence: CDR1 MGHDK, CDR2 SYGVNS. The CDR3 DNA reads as TGTGCCAGCACCATGGACAGGCAACCCCACTTT. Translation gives CASTMDRQPHF.

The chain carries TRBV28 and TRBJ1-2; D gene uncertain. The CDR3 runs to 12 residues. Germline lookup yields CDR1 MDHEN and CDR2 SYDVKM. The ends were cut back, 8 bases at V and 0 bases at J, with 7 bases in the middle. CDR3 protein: CASADANYGYTF. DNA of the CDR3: TGTGCCAGCGCAGACGCTAACTATGGCTACACCTTC.

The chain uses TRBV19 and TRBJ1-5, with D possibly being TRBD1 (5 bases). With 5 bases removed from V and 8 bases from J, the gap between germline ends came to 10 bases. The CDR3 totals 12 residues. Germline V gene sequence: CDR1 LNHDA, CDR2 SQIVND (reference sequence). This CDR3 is CASSSLGEPQHF. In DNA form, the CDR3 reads TGTGCCAGTAGTTCACTGGGGGAGCCCCAGCATTTT.

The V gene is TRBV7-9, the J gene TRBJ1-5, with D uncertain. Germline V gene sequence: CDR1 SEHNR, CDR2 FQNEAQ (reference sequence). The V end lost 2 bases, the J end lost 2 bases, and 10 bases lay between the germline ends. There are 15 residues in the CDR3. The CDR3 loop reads CASSLNGAGNQPQHF. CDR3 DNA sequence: TGTGCCAGCAGCTTAAATGGTGCAGGCAATCAGCCCCAGCATTTT.

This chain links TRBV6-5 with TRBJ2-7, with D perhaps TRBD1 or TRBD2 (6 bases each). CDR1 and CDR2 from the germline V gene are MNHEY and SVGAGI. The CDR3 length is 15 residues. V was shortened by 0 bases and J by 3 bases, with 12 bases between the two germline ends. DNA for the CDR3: TGTGCCAGCAGTTACTCGAGAAGGGGGGACTACGAGCAGTACTTC. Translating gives CASSYSRRGDYEQYF.

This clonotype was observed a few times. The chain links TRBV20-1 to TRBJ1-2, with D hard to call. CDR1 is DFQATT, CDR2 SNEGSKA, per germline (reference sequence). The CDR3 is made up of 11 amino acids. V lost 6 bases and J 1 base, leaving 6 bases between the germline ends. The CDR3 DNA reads TGCAGTGCGCGTTATAACTATGGCTACACCTTC. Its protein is CSARYNYGYTF.